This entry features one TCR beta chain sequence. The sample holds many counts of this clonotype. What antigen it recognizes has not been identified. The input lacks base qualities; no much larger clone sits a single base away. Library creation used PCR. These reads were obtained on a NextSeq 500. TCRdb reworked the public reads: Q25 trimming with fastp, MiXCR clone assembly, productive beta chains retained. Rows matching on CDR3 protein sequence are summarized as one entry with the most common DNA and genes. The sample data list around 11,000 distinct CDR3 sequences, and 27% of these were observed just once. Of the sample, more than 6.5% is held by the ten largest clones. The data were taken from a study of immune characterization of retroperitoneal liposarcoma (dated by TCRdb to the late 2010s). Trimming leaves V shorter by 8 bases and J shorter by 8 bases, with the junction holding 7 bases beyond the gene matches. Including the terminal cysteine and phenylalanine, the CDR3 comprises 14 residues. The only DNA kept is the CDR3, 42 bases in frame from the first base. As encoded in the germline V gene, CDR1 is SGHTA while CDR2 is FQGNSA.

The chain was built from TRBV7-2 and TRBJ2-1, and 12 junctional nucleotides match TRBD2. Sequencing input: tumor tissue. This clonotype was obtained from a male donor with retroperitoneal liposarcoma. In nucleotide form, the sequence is TGTGCCAGCCGCCCGACTAGCGGGAGTGATGAGCAGTTCTTC. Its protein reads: CASRPTSGSDEQFF.